The rows below give T cell receptor beta chains drawn from one sample of a study of T cell responses to AZD1222 COVID-19 vaccine. Assay used: immunoSEQ multiplex PCR; TCRdb lists only in-frame clones, some missing. The sample has around 160,000 clones; approximately 90% are singletons. The sequencing used peripheral blood, collected 28 days after the second AZD1222 dose. The source is an adult who received the AZD1222 COVID-19 vaccine. The CDR3 runs from the conserved cysteine through the conserved F or W. The D gene is left open where the match is weak. Clone size is stated in some rows and not others, as once, few, many or a class when expanded.

CDR3 length	V gene	J gene	D gene	clone size	CDR3 protein	CDR3 DNA
13	TRBV4-2	TRBJ1-4	-	-	CASSQDEDEKLFF	TGTGCCAGCAGCCAAGATGAGGATGAAAAACTGTTTTTT
14	TRBV5-5	TRBJ1-1	-	-	CASSLQGGDTEAFF	TGTGCCAGCAGTTTACAGGGAGGGGACACTGAAGCTTTCTTT
12	TRBV19	TRBJ1-4	-	-	CASSIMDEKLFF	TGTGCCAGTAGTATAATGGATGAAAAACTGTTTTTT
14	TRBV7-8	TRBJ1-2	-	-	CASSAQGRSYGYTF	TGTGCCAGCAGCGCACAGGGAAGATCCTATGGCTACACCTTC
15	TRBV9	TRBJ2-1	TRBD1	once	CASSVGQGRPSEQFF	TGTGCCAGCAGCGTAGGACAGGGGAGACCCAGTGAGCAGTTCTTC
18	TRBV4-1	TRBJ2-1	-	-	CASSQVNLIAVTYNEQFF	TGCGCCAGCAGCCAAGTCAATCTGATAGCGGTCACATACAATGAGCAGTTCTTC
13	TRBV4-1	TRBJ1-1	-	once	CASSQDLETEAFF	TGCGCCAGCAGCCAAGATCTTGAGACTGAAGCTTTCTTT
11	TRBV29-1	TRBJ2-7	-	-	CSVEDLQEQYF	TGCAGCGTTGAAGATCTACAGGAGCAGTACTTC
15	TRBV6-5	TRBJ1-5	TRBD1	-	CATGTGGWGNQPQHF	TGTGCCACAGGGACAGGCGGGTGGGGGAATCAGCCCCAGCATTTT
15	TRBV19	TRBJ1-1	-	once	CASSWGRDMNTEAFF	TGTGCCAGTAGTTGGGGTAGGGATATGAACACTGAAGCTTTCTTT
15	TRBV24-1	TRBJ1-3	-	once	CATSDPRTEGNTIYF	TGTGCCACCAGTGATCCCCGGACAGAAGGAAACACCATATATTTT
15	TRBV7-2	TRBJ2-7	TRBD1	-	CASSLDSGGASEQYF	TGTGCCAGCAGCTTAGATTCAGGGGGCGCTTCCGAGCAGTACTTC
18	TRBV6-2/TRBV6-3	TRBJ2-7	TRBD2	few	CASSYSSQRLAGASEQYF	TGTGCCAGCAGTTACTCCTCTCAAAGACTAGCGGGAGCTAGCGAGCAGTACTTC
10	TRBV28	TRBJ1-5	-	-	CASNNQPQHF	TGTGCCAGCAATAATCAGCCCCAGCATTTT
14	TRBV24-1	TRBJ1-1	-	once	CATSDRADNTEAFF	TGTGCCACCAGTGATCGGGCAGACAACACTGAAGCTTTCTTT
19	TRBV18	TRBJ1-5	TRBD1	-	CASSPSRQGSDMSNQPQHF	TGTGCCAGCTCACCCTCGCGACAGGGATCAGATATGAGCAATCAGCCCCAGCATTTT
15	TRBV18	TRBJ1-1	-	-	CASSPTAASGPEAFF	TGTGCCAGCTCACCAACGGCAGCGTCCGGCCCTGAAGCTTTCTTT
12	TRBV28	TRBJ2-1	-	-	CASSNRNNEQFF	TGTGCCAGCAGTAACCGGAACAATGAGCAGTTCTTC
12	TRBV7-9	TRBJ2-1	-	-	CASSVLVNEQFF	TGTGCCAGCAGCGTTTTGGTTAATGAGCAGTTCTTC